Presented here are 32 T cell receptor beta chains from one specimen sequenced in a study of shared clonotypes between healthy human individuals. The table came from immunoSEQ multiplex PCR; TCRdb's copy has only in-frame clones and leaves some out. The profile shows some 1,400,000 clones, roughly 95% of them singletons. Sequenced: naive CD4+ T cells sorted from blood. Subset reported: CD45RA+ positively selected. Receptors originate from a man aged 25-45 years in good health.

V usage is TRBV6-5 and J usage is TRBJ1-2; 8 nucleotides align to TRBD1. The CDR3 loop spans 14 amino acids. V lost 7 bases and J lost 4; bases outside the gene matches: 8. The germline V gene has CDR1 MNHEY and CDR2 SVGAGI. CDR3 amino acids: CASNPDRGAYGYTF. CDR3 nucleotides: TGTGCCAGCAATCCAGACAGGGGAGCCTATGGCTACACCTTC.

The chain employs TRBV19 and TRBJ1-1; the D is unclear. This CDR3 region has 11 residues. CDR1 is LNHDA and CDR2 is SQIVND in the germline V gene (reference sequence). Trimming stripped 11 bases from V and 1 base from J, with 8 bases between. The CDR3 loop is CASTENTEAFF. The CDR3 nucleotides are TGTGCCTCTACGGAGAACACTGAAGCTTTCTTT.

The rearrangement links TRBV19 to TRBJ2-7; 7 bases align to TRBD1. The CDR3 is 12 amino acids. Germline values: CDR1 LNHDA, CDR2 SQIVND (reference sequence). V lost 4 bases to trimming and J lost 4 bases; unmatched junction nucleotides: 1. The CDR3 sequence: CASSKQGYEQYF. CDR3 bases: TGTGCCAGTAGTAAACAGGGGTACGAGCAGTACTTC.

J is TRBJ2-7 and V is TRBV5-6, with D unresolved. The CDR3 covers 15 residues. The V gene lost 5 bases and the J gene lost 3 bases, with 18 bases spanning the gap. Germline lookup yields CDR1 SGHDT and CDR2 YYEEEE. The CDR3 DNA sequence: TGTGCCAGCAGTCCGGGTCAGATCGGTATCTACGAGCAGTACTTC. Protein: CASSPGQIGIYEQYF.

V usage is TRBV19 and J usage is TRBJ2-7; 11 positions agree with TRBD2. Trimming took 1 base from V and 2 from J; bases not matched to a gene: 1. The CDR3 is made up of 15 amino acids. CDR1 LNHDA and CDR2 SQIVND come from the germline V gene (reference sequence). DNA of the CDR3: TGTGCCAGTAGTATAGTTAGCGGGAGGGCCTACGAGCAGTACTTC. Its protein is CASSIVSGRAYEQYF.

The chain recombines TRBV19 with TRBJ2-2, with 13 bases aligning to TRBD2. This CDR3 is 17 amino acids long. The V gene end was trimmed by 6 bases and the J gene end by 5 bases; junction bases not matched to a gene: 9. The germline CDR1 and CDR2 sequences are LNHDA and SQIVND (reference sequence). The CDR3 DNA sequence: TGTGCCAGTAGAGTGAGGACTAGCGGGAGACCGACCGGGGAGCTGTTTTTT. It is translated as CASRVRTSGRPTGELFF.

The CDR3 reads CASSSPPGLATGELFF. The CDR3 bases are TGTGCCAGCAGTTCCCCACCGGGACTAGCGACCGGGGAGCTGTTTTTT. The chain joins TRBV6-6 to TRBJ2-2; 10 nucleotides align to TRBD2. This CDR3 comprises 16 residues. The V and J ends lost 4 bases and 5 bases, in that order; junction bases with no gene match: 7. CDR1 MNHNY and CDR2 SVGAGI come from the germline V gene (reference sequence).

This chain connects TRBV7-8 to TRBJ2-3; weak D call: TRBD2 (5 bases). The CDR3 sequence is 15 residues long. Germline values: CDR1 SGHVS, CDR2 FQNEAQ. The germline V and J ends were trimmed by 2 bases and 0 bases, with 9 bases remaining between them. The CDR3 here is CASSLRGKSTDTQYF. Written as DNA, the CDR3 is TGTGCCAGCAGCTTACGAGGGAAAAGCACAGATACGCAGTATTTT.

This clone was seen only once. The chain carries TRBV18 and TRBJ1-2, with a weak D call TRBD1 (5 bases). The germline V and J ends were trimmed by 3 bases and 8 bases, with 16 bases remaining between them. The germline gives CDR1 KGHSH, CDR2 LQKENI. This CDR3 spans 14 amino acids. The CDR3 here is CASSPREGTGGYTF. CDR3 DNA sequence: TGTGCCAGCTCACCGAGGGAAGGGACCGGGGGCTACACCTTC.

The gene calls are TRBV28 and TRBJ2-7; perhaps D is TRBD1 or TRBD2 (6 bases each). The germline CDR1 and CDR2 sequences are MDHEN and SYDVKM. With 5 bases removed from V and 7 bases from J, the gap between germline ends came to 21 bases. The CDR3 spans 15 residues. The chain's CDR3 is CASSPPKRGAWEQYF. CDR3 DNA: TGTGCCAGCAGTCCCCCTAAAAGGGGGGCTTGGGAGCAGTACTTC.

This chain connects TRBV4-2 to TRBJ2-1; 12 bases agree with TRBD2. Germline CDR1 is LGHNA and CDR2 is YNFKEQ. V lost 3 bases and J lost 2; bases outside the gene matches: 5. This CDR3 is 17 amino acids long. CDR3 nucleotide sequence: TGTGCCAGCAGCCAGGCGACTAGCGGGGGAGCCTACAATGAGCAGTTCTTC. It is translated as CASSQATSGGAYNEQFF.

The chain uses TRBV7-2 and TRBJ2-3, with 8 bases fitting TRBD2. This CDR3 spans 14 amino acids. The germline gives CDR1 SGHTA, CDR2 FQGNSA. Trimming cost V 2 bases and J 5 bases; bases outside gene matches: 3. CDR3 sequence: CASSLRGGLDTQYF. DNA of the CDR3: TGTGCCAGCAGCTTACGGGGGGGCTTAGATACGCAGTATTTT.

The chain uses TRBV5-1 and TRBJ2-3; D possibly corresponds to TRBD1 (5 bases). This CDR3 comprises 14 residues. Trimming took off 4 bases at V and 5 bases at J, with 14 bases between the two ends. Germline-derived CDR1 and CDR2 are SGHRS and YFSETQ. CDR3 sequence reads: CASSPRWGVDTQYF. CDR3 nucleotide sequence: TGCGCCAGCAGCCCCCGGTGGGGCGTAGATACGCAGTATTTT. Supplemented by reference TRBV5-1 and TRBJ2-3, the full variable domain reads KAGVTQTPRYLIKTRGQQVTLSCSPISGHRSVSWYQQTPGQGLQFLFEYFSETQRNKGNFPGRFSGRQFSNSRSEMNVSTLELGDSALYLCASSPRWGVDTQYFGPGTRLTVL.

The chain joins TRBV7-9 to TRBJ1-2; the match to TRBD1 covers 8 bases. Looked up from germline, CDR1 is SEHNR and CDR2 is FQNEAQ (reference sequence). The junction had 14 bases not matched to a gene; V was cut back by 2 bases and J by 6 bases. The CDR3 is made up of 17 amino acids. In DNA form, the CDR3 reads TGTGCCAGCAGCTTACGTCCCCAGGGGGCGAGGGTAGATGGCTACACCTTC. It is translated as CASSLRPQGARVDGYTF. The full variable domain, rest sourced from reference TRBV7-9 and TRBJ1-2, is DTGVSQNPRHKITKRGQNVTFRCDPISEHNRLYWYRQTLGQGPEFLTYFQNEAQLEKSRLLSDRFSAERPKGSFSTLEIQRTEQGDSAMYLCASSLRPQGARVDGYTFGSGTRLTVV.

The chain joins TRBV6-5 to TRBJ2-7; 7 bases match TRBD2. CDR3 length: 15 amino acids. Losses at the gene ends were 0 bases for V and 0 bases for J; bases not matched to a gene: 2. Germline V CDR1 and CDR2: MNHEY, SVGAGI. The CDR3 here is CASSYSASGSYEQYF. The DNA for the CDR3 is TGTGCCAGCAGTTACTCGGCTAGCGGCTCCTACGAGCAGTACTTC.

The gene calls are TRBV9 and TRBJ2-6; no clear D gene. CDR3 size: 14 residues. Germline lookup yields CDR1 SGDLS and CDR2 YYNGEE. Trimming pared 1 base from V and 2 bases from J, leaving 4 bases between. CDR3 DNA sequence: TGTGCCAGCAGCGTACGCCCTGGGGCCAACGTCCTGACTTTC. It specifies CASSVRPGANVLTF.

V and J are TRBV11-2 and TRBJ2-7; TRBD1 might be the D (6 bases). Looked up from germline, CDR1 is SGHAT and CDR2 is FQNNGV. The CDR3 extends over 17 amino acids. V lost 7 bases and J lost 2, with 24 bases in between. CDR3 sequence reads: CASTSIRYRDKAYEQYF. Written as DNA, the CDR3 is TGTGCCAGCACCTCCATAAGGTACCGGGACAAGGCCTACGAGCAGTACTTC. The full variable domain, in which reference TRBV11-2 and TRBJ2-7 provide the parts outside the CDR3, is EAGVAQSPRYKIIEKRQSVAFWCNPISGHATLYWYQQILGQGPKLLIQFQNNGVVDDSQLPKDRFSAERLKGVDSTLKIQPAKLEDSAVYLCASTSIRYRDKAYEQYFGPGTRLTVT.

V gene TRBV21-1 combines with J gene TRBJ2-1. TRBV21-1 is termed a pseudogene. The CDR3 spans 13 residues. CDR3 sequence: CASSKGGADKEFF. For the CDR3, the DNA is TGTGCCAGCAGCAAAGGAGGGGCGGACAAAGAGTTCTTC.

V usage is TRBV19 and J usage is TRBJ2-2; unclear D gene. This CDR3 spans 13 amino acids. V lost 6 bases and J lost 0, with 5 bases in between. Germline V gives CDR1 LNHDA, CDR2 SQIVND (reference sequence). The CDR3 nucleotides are TGTGCCAGTAGGGCGGCGAACACCGGGGAGCTGTTTTTT. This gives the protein CASRAANTGELFF.

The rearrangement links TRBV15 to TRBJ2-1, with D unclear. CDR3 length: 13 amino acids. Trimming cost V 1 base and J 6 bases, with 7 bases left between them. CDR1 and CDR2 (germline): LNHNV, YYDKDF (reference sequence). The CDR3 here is CATSRVGPNEQFF. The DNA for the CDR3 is TGTGCCACCAGCAGAGTAGGTCCCAATGAGCAGTTCTTC.

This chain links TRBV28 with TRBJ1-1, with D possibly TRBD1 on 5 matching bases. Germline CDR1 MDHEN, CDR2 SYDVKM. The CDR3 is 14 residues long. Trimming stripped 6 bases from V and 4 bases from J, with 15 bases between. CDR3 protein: CASRSGEDSTEAFF. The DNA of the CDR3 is TGTGCCAGCAGATCCGGGGAAGACAGCACTGAAGCTTTCTTT. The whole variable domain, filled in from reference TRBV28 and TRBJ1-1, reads DVKVTQSSRYLVKRTGEKVFLECVQDMDHENMFWYRQDPGLGLRLIYFSYDVKMKEKGDIPEGYSVSREKKERFSLILESASTNQTSMYLCASRSGEDSTEAFFGQGTRLTVV.

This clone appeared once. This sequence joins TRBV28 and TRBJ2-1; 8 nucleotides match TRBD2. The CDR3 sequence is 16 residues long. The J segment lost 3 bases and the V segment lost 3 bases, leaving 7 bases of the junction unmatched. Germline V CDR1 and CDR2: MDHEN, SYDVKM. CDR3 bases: TGTGCCAGCAGTTTTCGGAGGCGGGAGGTCTACAATGAGCAGTTCTTC. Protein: CASSFRRREVYNEQFF.

DNA for the CDR3: TGCGCCAGCAGCCAGTCCCCGGGACTAGCGGGAGCTTTAGAGACCCAGTACTTC. It specifies CASSQSPGLAGALETQYF. V and J are TRBV4-1 and TRBJ2-5; 14 bases are shared with TRBD2. This CDR3 contains 18 residues. CDR1 and CDR2 from the germline V gene are MGHRA and YSYEKL. With 3 bases clipped from V and 4 bases from J, the junction kept 10 bases outside the gene matches.

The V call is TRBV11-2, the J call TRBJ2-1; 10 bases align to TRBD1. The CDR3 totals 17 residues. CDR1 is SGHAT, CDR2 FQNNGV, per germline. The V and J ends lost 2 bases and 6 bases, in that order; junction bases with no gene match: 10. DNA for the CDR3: TGTGCCAGCAGCTTACCAAGCGACAGGGGGCAACGCAATGAGCAGTTCTTC. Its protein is CASSLPSDRGQRNEQFF.

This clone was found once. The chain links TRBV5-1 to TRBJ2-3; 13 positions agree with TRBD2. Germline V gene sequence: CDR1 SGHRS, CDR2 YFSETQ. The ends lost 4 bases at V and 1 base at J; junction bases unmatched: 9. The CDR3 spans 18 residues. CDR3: CASSTGGLAGQGTDTQYF. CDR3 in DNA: TGCGCCAGCAGCACGGGGGGACTAGCGGGACAAGGCACAGATACGCAGTATTTT.

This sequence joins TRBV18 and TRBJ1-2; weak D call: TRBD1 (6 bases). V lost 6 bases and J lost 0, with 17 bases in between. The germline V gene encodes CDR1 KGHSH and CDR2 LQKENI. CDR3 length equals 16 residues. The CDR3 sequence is CASSATQGGPNYGYTF. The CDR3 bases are TGTGCCAGCTCGGCAACACAAGGGGGACCTAACTATGGCTACACCTTC.

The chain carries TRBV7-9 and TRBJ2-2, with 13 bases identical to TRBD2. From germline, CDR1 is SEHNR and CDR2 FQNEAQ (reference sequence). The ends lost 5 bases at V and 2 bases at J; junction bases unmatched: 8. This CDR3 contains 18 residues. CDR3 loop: CASSHPTSGRFNTGELFF. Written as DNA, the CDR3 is TGTGCCAGCAGCCACCCGACTAGCGGGAGGTTCAACACCGGGGAGCTGTTTTTT. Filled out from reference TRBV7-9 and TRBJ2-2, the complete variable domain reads DTGVSQNPRHKITKRGQNVTFRCDPISEHNRLYWYRQTLGQGPEFLTYFQNEAQLEKSRLLSDRFSAERPKGSFSTLEIQRTEQGDSAMYLCASSHPTSGRFNTGELFFGEGSRLTVL.

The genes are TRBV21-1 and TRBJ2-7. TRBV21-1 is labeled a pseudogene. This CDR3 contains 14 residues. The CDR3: CASNKTLGKYEQYF. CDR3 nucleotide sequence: TGTGCCAGCAACAAAACGTTGGGAAAGTACGAGCAGTACTTC.

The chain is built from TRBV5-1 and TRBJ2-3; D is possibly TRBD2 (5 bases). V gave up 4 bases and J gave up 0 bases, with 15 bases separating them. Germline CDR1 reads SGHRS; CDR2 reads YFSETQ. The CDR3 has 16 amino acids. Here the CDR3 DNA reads TGCGCCAGCAGCCGAACACCGACTACTAGCACAGATACGCAGTATTTT. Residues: CASSRTPTTSTDTQYF.

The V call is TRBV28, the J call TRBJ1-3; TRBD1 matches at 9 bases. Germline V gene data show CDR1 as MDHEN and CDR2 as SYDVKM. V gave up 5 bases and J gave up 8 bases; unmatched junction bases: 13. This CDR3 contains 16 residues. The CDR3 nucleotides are TGTGCCAGCAGTCAACTCGGACAGGGGCAAGGCTACACCATATATTTT. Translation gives CASSQLGQGQGYTIYF.

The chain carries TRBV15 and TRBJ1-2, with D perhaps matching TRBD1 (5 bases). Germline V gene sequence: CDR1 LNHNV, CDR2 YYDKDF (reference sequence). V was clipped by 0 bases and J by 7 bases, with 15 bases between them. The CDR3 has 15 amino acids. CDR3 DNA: TGTGCCACCAGCAGAGACTTGCGGGGGGACGGTGGCTACACCTTC. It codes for CATSRDLRGDGGYTF.

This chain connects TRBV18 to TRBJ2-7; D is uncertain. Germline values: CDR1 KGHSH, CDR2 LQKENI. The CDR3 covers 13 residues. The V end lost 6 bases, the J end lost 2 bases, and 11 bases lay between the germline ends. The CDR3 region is CASSKIGPYEQYF. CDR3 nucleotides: TGTGCCAGCTCCAAAATCGGGCCCTACGAGCAGTACTTC.